This TCR beta chain was observed in a study of T cell repertoires in cytomegalovirus infection. Study in general: Indications of both CMV infection and matching HLA type were provided by public TCR beta signatures. The study, taken as a whole, reports: CMV carriers having the relevant HLA were flagged by cumulative public TCR beta family frequency. The ex vivo response was dominated by HLA-C-restricted CMV-specific TCR beta clonotypes.

TCRdb independently ran MiXCR on the reads; one entry per CDR3 protein. The sample lists more than 400,000 distinct CDR3 sequences; around a quarter were seen once. This clonotype was seen at least ten times. Its cognate antigen is unknown. This CDR3 comprises 14 residues. Between the trimmed V and J ends, which lost 2 bases and 1 base, there was a span of 9 bases. Germline CDR1 reads SGHTA; CDR2 reads FQGNSA. The sequencing sample was made of PBMCs. The gene calls are TRBV7-2 and TRBJ2-7; D remains unclear. The TCR comes from a human donor in good health (CMV status not recorded). Some clones in this sample may be carry-over from other donors' samples. CDR3 in DNA: TGTGCCAGCAGCTTAATAGGCGAATCCTACGAGCAGTACTTC. Residues: CASSLIGESYEQYF.